This T cell receptor beta chain was found in a study of blood T cell repertoires in COVID-19. Whole-study context: The cDNA or gDNA used as material had been derived from T cells, B-cell-depleted T cells, or PBMCs.

Seattle patients were enrolled while actively infected and followed longitudinally. Trimming took 0 bases from V and 7 from J, leaving 14 bases between them. In germline, CDR1 is SGDLS, CDR2 YYNGEE. CDR3 length: 15 amino acids. Per the study methods: The authors estimated nucleated cell counts from reference gene primer amplification. Some clones are missing from TCRdb's copy, which holds only in-frame ones; the method was immunoSEQ multiplex PCR. That table is the source of V, J and clone size, and D and trimming were worked out from the DNA. The table includes about 200,000 clones, about 90% detected once.

This chain uses TRBV9 with TRBJ2-1; D perhaps matches TRBD2 (6 bases). Sequences were obtained from peripheral blood. This TCR came from a man between 60 and 70 years old with COVID-19, enrolled during active disease. The CDR3 loop reads CASSVEEGAGNEQFF. CDR3 DNA sequence: TGTGCCAGCAGCGTAGAGGAGGGCGCGGGAAATGAGCAGTTCTTC.